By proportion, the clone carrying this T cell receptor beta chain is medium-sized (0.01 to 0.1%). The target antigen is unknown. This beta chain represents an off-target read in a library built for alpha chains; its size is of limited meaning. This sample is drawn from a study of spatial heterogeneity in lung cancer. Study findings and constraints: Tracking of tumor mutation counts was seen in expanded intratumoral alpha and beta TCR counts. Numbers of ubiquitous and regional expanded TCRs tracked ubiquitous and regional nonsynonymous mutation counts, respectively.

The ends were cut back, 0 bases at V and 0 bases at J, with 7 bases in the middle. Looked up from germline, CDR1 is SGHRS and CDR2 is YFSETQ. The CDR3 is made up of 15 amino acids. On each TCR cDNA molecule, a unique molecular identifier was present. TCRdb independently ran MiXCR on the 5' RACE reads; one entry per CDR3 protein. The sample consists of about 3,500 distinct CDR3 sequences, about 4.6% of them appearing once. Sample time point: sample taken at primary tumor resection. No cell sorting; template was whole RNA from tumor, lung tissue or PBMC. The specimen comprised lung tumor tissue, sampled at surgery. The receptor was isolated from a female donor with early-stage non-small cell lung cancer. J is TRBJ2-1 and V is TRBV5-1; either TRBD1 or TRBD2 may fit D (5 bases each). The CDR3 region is CASSLGGSSYNEQFF. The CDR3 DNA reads TGCGCCAGCAGCTTGGGGGGGAGCTCCTACAATGAGCAGTTCTTC.